What follows are 24 T cell receptor beta chains derived from one specimen sequenced in a study of technical replicates of blood from a handful of donors. The method was immunoSEQ multiplex PCR; TCRdb's version includes in-frame clones alone and lacks a portion of them. The data show 15,000 to 20,000 clones, approximately 87% seen once. The sample comprised PBMCs. The receptors here all came from a human donor in good health.

The chain couples TRBV6-1 to TRBJ1-1; D gene unclear. V dropped 7 bases and J dropped 1 base, with 13 bases sitting between them. This CDR3 spans 14 amino acids. Germline-derived CDR1 and CDR2 are MNHNS and SASEGT. The CDR3 region is CASIREAGNTEAFF. The CDR3 region has the DNA TGTGCCAGCATTCGGGAGGCGGGGAACACTGAAGCTTTCTTT.

The rearrangement links TRBV5-1 to TRBJ2-1; 12 bases fit TRBD2. The CDR3 covers 16 residues. The V gene's germline CDR1 is SGHRS and CDR2 YFSETQ. V shed 0 bases and J 7 bases; nucleotides not matched to a gene: 5. The CDR3 is CASSLGTSGIMNEQFF. The CDR3, as DNA: TGCGCCAGCAGCTTGGGGACTAGCGGGATAATGAATGAGCAGTTCTTC.

V and J are TRBV5-1 and TRBJ2-2; 8 bases are shared with TRBD2. J was trimmed by 7 bases and V by 0 bases; bases with no gene match: 5. Per germline, CDR1 SGHRS and CDR2 YFSETQ. CDR3 size: 15 residues. The CDR3 sequence: CASSLDRGGDGELFF. The CDR3 DNA follows: TGCGCCAGCAGCTTGGATCGGGGGGGAGACGGGGAGCTGTTTTTT.

The chain uses TRBV6-5 and TRBJ1-4, with a tentative D call TRBD1 (6 bases). Germline CDR1 reads MNHEY; CDR2 reads SVGAGI. V was cut by 6 bases and J by 4 bases, with 12 bases left in between. The CDR3 extends over 14 amino acids. The CDR3 here is CASSWTAVNEKLFF. CDR3 nucleotide sequence: TGTGCCAGCAGCTGGACAGCAGTTAATGAAAAACTGTTTTTT.

CDR3 residues: CASTLGQGRDGYTF. DNA for the CDR3: TGTGCCAGCACCTTAGGACAGGGGCGAGATGGCTACACCTTC. The rearrangement links TRBV28 to TRBJ1-2, with 9 bases aligning to TRBD1. V shed 7 bases and J 6 bases; nucleotides not matched to a gene: 9. Germline-derived CDR1 and CDR2 are MDHEN and SYDVKM. The CDR3 is 14 amino acids.

The chain employs TRBV7-2 and TRBJ2-3; D unresolved. The CDR3 loop spans 12 amino acids. Germline CDR1 and CDR2: SGHTA and FQGNSA. Trimming left V 5 bases short and J 0 bases short, with 3 bases between. The CDR3 sequence: CASSLSTDTQYF. The DNA for the CDR3 is TGTGCCAGCAGCCTTAGCACAGATACGCAGTATTTT.

The chain joins TRBV5-6 to TRBJ2-1; no reliable D call. The V end lost 10 bases, the J end lost 2 bases, and 10 bases lay between the germline ends. The CDR3 runs to 12 residues. Germline V CDR1 and CDR2: SGHDT, YYEEEE. The CDR3 here is CAPCSAYNEQFF. The CDR3 DNA reads as TGTGCCCCATGCAGTGCCTACAATGAGCAGTTCTTC.

The chain carries TRBV19 and TRBJ2-7; TRBD1 aligns across 8 bases. The CDR3 has 15 amino acids. Germline CDR1 LNHDA, CDR2 SQIVND (reference sequence). V was clipped by 6 bases and J by 4 bases; unmatched bases: 11. The CDR3 is CASRTGGTGDYEQYF. CDR3 in DNA: TGTGCCAGTAGAACAGGGGGGACAGGCGATTACGAGCAGTACTTC.

The CDR3 reads CASSFQAYEQYF. CDR3 in DNA: TGTGCCAGCAGTTTTCAGGCCTACGAGCAGTACTTC. The chain couples TRBV28 to TRBJ2-7, with D uncertain. This CDR3 has 12 amino acids. V was pared by 3 bases and J by 2 bases, with 5 bases between. Germline V lookup: CDR1 MDHEN, CDR2 SYDVKM.

The V and J genes are TRBV25-1 and TRBJ2-2, with 8 bases that match TRBD2. V gave up 6 bases and J gave up 4 bases; unmatched junction bases: 7. This CDR3 is built from 15 residues. CDR1 is MGHDK, CDR2 SYGVNS, per germline. The CDR3 DNA is TGTGCCAGCAGAGGCGGGGGGCAGATCACCGGGGAGCTGTTTTTT. It translates to CASRGGGQITGELFF.

V and J are TRBV6-6 and TRBJ2-1; TRBD2 is a possible D gene (6 bases). V lost 6 bases and J lost 2, with 14 bases in between. The CDR3 spans 15 residues. Germline-derived CDR1 and CDR2 are MNHNY and SVGAGI (reference sequence). The CDR3 nucleotides read TGTGCCAGCAGACCACTAGCAGACACCTACAATGAGCAGTTCTTC. Its translation is CASRPLADTYNEQFF.

The chain is built from TRBV6-6 and TRBJ2-1, with 14 bases matching TRBD2. The CDR3 sequence is 16 residues long. In germline, CDR1 is MNHNY, CDR2 SVGAGI (reference sequence). Trimming removed 0 bases from V and 6 bases from J; junction bases left unmatched: 1. CDR3 nucleotide sequence: TGTGCCAGCAGTTACTCTGGGACTAGCGGGAGCAATGAGCAGTTCTTC. Residues: CASSYSGTSGSNEQFF.

This chain joins TRBV6-6 and TRBJ2-5; no firm D call. Per the germline V gene, CDR1 is MNHNY and CDR2 is SVGAGI (reference sequence). The CDR3 has 14 amino acids. Trimming cost V 2 bases and J 5 bases, with 12 bases left between them. CDR3 DNA sequence: TGTGCCAGCAGTTACCTAGGCGTGCGGGAGACCCAGTACTTC. This codes for CASSYLGVRETQYF.

This clone was seen only a few times. CDR3 residues: CASSSGTSSQETQYF. The CDR3 DNA sequence: TGTGCCAGCAGCTCCGGGACTAGCTCGCAAGAGACCCAGTACTTC. V usage is TRBV11-2 and J usage is TRBJ2-5; 9 positions agree with TRBD2. V shed 4 bases and J 2 bases; nucleotides not matched to a gene: 5. Germline-derived CDR1 and CDR2 are SGHAT and FQNNGV. The CDR3 loop spans 15 amino acids.

The chain employs TRBV18 and TRBJ1-2; D unclear. Trimming removed 0 bases from V and 0 bases from J, with 14 bases in between. The CDR3 loop spans 17 amino acids. CDR1 and CDR2 from the germline V gene are KGHSH and LQKENI. The CDR3 region is CASSPPSITASNYGYTF. The CDR3 DNA follows: TGTGCCAGCTCACCACCGTCAATAACAGCCTCTAACTATGGCTACACCTTC.

The J gene is TRBJ2-7, the V gene TRBV11-2; D is unresolved. The V end lost 0 bases, the J end lost 0 bases, and 15 bases lay between the germline ends. The CDR3 is 17 residues long. Germline loops: CDR1 SGHAT, CDR2 FQNNGV. As DNA, the CDR3 is TGTGCCAGCAGCTTAGAATTTCGGCAGGTTCACTCCTACGAGCAGTACTTC. Translating gives CASSLEFRQVHSYEQYF.

This clone was observed once. The genes are TRBV6-4 and TRBJ2-3, with D maybe TRBD2 (5 bases). Per the germline V gene, CDR1 is MRHNA and CDR2 is SNTAGT. Between the trimmed V and J ends, which lost 3 bases and 6 bases, there was a span of 19 bases. This CDR3 has 16 residues. The chain's CDR3 is CASSESAAGQVDTQYF. The CDR3 DNA reads as TGTGCCAGCAGTGAGTCTGCTGCGGGTCAGGTGGATACGCAGTATTTT.

The chain employs TRBV19 and TRBJ2-2, with D possibly TRBD1 on 5 matching bases. The CDR3 has 16 residues. Trimming removed 6 bases at V and 6 bases at J, with 20 bases between. Germline CDR1 is LNHDA and CDR2 is SQIVND (reference sequence). CDR3: CASRPGHSHNAGELFF. CDR3 coding DNA: TGTGCCAGTAGGCCCGGACACTCTCACAACGCCGGGGAGCTGTTTTTT.

The chain recombines TRBV12-5 with TRBJ2-7; 14 bases map to TRBD2. There are 15 residues in the CDR3. Per the germline V gene, CDR1 is LGHNT and CDR2 is FRNRAP. V shed 7 bases, J shed 3 bases, and the junction held 5 bases outside the gene matches. CDR3 in DNA: TGTGCTAGTGCCTTAGGGACTAGCGGGAGCTACGAGCAGTACTTC. It yields the protein CASALGTSGSYEQYF.

This chain links TRBV7-9 with TRBJ2-5; perhaps TRBD2 as D (8 bases). V lost 6 bases, J lost 1 base, and 18 bases lay in between. Germline values: CDR1 SEHNR, CDR2 FQNEAQ (reference sequence). This CDR3 spans 16 amino acids. CDR3 sequence: CASSFRTGLAQETQYF. The CDR3 region has the DNA TGTGCCAGCAGTTTTAGGACAGGACTAGCCCAAGAGACCCAGTACTTC. Variable domain in full (rest from reference TRBV7-9 and TRBJ2-5): DTGVSQNPRHKITKRGQNVTFRCDPISEHNRLYWYRQTLGQGPEFLTYFQNEAQLEKSRLLSDRFSAERPKGSFSTLEIQRTEQGDSAMYLCASSFRTGLAQETQYFGPGTRLLVL.

V is TRBV5-1 and J is TRBJ2-2; 7 bases fit TRBD2. The J segment lost 6 bases and the V segment lost 0 bases, leaving 5 bases of the junction unmatched. Germline lookup yields CDR1 SGHRS and CDR2 YFSETQ. The CDR3 has 15 residues. This CDR3 is CASSLERAGAGELFF. The CDR3 DNA is TGCGCCAGCAGCTTGGAGCGGGCGGGAGCCGGGGAGCTGTTTTTT.

The chain recombines TRBV18 with TRBJ2-3; TRBD1 is a possible D gene (5 bases). This CDR3 region has 13 residues. V shed 2 bases and J shed 5 bases, with 8 bases lying between them. Germline CDR1 reads KGHSH; CDR2 reads LQKENI. The CDR3 is CASSPRGGDTQYF. CDR3 DNA sequence: TGTGCCAGCTCACCAAGGGGTGGAGATACGCAGTATTTT.

This chain links TRBV6-1 with TRBJ2-2, with 12 bases aligning to TRBD2. The junction had 6 bases not matched to a gene; V was cut back by 8 bases and J by 8 bases. The CDR3 totals 14 residues. The germline V gene encodes CDR1 MNHNS and CDR2 SASEGT. The CDR3 DNA sequence: TGTGCCAGCGATCGACTAGCGGGAGAAGGGGAGCTGTTTTTT. Translating gives CASDRLAGEGELFF.

The gene calls are TRBV30 and TRBJ2-5; D perhaps matches TRBD2 (5 bases). V lost 4 bases to trimming and J lost 1 base, with 16 bases between them. This CDR3 region has 15 residues. Germline values: CDR1 GTSNPN, CDR2 SVGIG (reference sequence). CDR3 residues: CAWKGQSGPQETQYF. The CDR3, as DNA: TGTGCCTGGAAAGGGCAGAGCGGTCCCCAAGAGACCCAGTACTTC.